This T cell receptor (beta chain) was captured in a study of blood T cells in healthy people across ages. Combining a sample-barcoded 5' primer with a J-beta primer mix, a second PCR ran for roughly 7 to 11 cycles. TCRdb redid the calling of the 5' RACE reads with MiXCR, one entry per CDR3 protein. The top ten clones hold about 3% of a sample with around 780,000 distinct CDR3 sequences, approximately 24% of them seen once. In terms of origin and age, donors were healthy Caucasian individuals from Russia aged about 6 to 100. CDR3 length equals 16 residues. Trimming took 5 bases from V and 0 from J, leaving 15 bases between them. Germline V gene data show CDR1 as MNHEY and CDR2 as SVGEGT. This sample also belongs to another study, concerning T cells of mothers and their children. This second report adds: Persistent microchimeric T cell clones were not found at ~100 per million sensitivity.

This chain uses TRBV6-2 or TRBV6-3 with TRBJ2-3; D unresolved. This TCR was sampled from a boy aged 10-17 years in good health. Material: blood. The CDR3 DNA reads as TGTGCCAGCAGTAGGACCGGGTCGACTAGCACAGATACGCAGTATTTT. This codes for CASSRTGSTSTDTQYF.